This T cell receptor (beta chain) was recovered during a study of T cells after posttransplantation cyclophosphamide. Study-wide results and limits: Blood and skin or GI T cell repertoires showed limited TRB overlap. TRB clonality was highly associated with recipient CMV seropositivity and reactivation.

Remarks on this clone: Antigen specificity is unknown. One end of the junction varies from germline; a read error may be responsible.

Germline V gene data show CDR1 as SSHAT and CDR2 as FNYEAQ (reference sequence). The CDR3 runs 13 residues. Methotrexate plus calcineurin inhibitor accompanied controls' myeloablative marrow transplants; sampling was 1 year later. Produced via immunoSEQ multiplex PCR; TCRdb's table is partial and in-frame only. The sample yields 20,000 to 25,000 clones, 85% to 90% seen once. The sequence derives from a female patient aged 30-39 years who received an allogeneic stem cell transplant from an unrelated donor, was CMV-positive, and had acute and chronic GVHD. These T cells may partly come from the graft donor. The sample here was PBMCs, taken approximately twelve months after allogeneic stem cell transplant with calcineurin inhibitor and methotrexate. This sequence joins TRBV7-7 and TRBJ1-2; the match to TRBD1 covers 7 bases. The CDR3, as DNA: TGTGCTAGCAGCTTAGTCACAGGGGAAGGCTACACCTTC. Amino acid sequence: CASSLVTGEGYTF.